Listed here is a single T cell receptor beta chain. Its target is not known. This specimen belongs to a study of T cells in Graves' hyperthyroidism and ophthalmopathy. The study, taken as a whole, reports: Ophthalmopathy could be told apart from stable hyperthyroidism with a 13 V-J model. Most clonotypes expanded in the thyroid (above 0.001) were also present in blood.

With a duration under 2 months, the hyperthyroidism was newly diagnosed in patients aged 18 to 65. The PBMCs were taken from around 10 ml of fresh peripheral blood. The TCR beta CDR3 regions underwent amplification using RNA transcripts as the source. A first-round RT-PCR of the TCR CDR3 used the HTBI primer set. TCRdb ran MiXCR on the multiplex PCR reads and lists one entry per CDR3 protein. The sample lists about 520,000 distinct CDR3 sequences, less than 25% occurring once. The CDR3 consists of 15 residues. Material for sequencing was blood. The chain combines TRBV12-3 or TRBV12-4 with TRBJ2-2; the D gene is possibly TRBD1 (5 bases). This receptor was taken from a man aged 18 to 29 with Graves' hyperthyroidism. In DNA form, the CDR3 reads TGTGCGAGCCGGAAAAGGCAGGGCGAAACCGGGGAGCTGTTTTTT. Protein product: CASRKRQGETGELFF.